This is a list of T cell receptor beta chains from one sample in a study of PD-1 blockade in mismatch repair-deficient tumors. TCRdb's copy holds only in-frame clones and misses some; the assay was immunoSEQ multiplex PCR. The sample includes 15,000 or so clones, around 84% seen only once; the top ten take roughly 1.8%. Sequencing was performed on PBMCs, taken less than 15 weeks after starting pembrolizumab. Every receptor here comes from an adult with mismatch repair-deficient cancer. Both conserved end residues are part of each CDR3. D genes are given only for firm matches. Size tells how often a clone was seen (once, few, many) or the class of an expanded clone, and some rows leave it out.

NA	NA	TRBJ1-5	TRBV18	CASSSSYSWGPTINQPQHF	TGTGCCAGCTCATCTTCTTATTCGTGGGGCCCTACTATCAATCAGCCCCAGCATTTT
NA	TRBD1	TRBJ1-6	TRBV19	CASSIQGANNSPLHF	TGTGCCAGTAGTATACAGGGGGCCAATAATTCACCCCTCCACTTT
NA	NA	TRBJ2-1	TRBV13	CASSLSTGEQFF	TGTGCCAGCAGCCTGTCGACGGGTGAGCAGTTCTTC
NA	NA	TRBJ1-3	TRBV5-1	CASSDSDSGNTIYF	TGCGCCAGCTCTGACAGCGACTCTGGAAACACCATATATTTT
NA	NA	TRBJ1-1	TRBV28	CASSHRSAKNTEAFF	TGTGCCAGCAGCCACCGTAGCGCGAAGAACACTGAAGCTTTCTTT
NA	TRBD1	TRBJ2-2	TRBV28	CAASRGPNTGELFF	TGTGCCGCCTCCAGGGGGCCGAACACCGGGGAGCTGTTTTTT
NA	NA	TRBJ1-4	TRBV7-9	CASSPQGSANEKLFF	TGTGCCAGCAGCCCGCAGGGTTCGGCTAATGAAAAACTGTTTTTT
NA	TRBD2	TRBJ2-7	TRBV7-9	CASSPLSSGRTYEQYF	TGTGCCAGCAGCCCCCTGTCTAGCGGGAGAACCTACGAGCAGTACTTC
NA	TRBD1	TRBJ2-1	TRBV28	CASSLRQGAKFF	TGTGCCAGCAGTTTAAGGCAGGGGGCAAAGTTCTTC
NA	NA	TRBJ1-5	TRBV23-1	CASSPRAPYQPQHF	TGCGCCAGCAGTCCGAGGGCCCCGTATCAGCCCCAGCATTTT
NA	NA	TRBJ2-7	TRBV28	CASSSPLSKTGSYEQYF	TGTGCCAGCAGTTCCCCCCTATCGAAGACAGGTTCCTACGAGCAGTACTTC
NA	NA	TRBJ2-2	TRBV9	CASSVTSGVGTGELFF	TGTGCCAGCAGCGTTACCTCGGGAGTAGGCACCGGGGAGCTGTTTTTT
NA	NA	TRBJ2-7	TRBV11-3	CASSYGTFSYEQYF	TGTGCCAGCAGCTACGGGACATTCTCCTACGAGCAGTACTTC
NA	TRBD2	TRBJ2-1	TRBV7-3	CASSSRFLAGVNEQFF	TGTGCCAGCAGCTCCCGGTTTCTAGCGGGAGTTAATGAGCAGTTCTTC
NA	TRBD1	TRBJ2-2	TRBV5-1	CASSPDRGHTGELFF	TGCGCCAGCAGCCCGGACAGGGGTCACACCGGGGAGCTGTTTTTT
few	NA	TRBJ1-1	TRBV7-9	CASSPPSVEAFF	TGTGCCAGCAGCCCCCCTTCGGTTGAAGCTTTCTTT
NA	NA	TRBJ1-2	TRBV28	CASIDTVNFHGYTF	TGTGCCAGCATAGACACAGTAAACTTCCATGGCTACACCTTC